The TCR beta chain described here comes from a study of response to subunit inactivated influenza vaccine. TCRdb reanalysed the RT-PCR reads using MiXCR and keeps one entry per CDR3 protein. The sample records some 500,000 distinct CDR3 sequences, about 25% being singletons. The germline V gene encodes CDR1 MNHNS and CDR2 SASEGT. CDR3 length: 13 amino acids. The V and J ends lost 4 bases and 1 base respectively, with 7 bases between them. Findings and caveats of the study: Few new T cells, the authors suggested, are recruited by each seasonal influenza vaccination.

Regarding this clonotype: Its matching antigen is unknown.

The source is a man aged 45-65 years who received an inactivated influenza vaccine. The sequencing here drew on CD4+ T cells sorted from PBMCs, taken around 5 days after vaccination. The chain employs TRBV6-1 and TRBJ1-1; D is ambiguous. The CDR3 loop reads CASSATQNTEAFF. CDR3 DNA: TGTGCCAGCAGTGCAACACAGAACACTGAAGCTTTCTTT.